This T cell receptor beta chain was documented in a study of radiotherapy plus CTLA-4 blockade in lung cancer. CDR1 and CDR2 (germline): SGHTA, FQGNSA. V lost 5 bases and J 4 bases, leaving 14 bases between the germline ends. This CDR3 region has 14 residues. Method: immunoSEQ multiplex PCR; TCRdb's copy keeps in-frame clones and lacks some. The table lists fewer than 45,000 clones, 72% of them singletons, with roughly a tenth in the top ten. The specimen was peripheral blood, collected from a patient treated with radiotherapy plus ipilimumab. V is TRBV7-2 and J is TRBJ1-1, with D uncertain. The receptor comes from a human donor with non-small cell lung cancer who had stable disease on radiotherapy plus ipilimumab. CDR3 nucleotides: TGTGCCAGCAGCCAGGTCCCGGTGTTCACTGAAGCTTTCTTT. It specifies CASSQVPVFTEAFF.